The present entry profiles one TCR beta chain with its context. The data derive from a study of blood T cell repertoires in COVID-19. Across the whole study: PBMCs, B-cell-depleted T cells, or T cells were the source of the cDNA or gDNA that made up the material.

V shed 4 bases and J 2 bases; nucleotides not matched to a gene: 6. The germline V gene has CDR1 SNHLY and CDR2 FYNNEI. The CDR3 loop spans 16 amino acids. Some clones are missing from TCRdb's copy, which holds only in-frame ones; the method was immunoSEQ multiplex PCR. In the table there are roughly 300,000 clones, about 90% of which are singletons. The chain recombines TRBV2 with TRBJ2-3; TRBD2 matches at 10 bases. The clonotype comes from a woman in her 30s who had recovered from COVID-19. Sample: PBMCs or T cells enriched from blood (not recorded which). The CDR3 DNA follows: TGTGCCAGCAGTGTCAGACTAGCGGGCCCCACAGATACGCAGTATTTT. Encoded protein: CASSVRLAGPTDTQYF.